This T cell receptor (beta chain) was documented in a study of CD8 T cells in ankylosing spondylitis. Findings and limits, study-wide: Ankylosing spondylitis blood seemed to carry a telltale TCR beta motif made of under 10 highly homologous variants.

MiXCR, run by TCRdb on the 5' RACE reads, gives a single entry per CDR3 protein. This table holds under 450,000 distinct CDR3 sequences, under 20% found once. CDR1 is SGHTA and CDR2 is FQGTGA in the germline V gene. V was clipped by 1 base and J by 5 bases; unmatched bases: 1. The CDR3 is 14 amino acids. This clonotype was seen repeatedly, ten times or more. The antigen remains undetermined. The chain carries TRBV7-3 and TRBJ1-1, with TRBD1 matching 10 bases. The TCR was taken from a male donor with ankylosing spondylitis. The source material was blood, either unsorted or a sorted T cell fraction (not recorded which). DNA for the CDR3: TGTGCCAGCAGCTTAATGGGACAGGGGACTGAAGCTTTCTTT. Amino acids: CASSLMGQGTEAFF.